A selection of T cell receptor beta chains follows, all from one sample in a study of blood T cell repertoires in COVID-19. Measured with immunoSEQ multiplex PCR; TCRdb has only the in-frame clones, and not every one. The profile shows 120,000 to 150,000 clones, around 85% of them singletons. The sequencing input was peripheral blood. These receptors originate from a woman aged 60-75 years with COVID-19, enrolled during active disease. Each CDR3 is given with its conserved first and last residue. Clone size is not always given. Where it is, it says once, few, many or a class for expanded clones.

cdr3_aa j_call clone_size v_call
CAISGSQDPYNEQFF TRBJ2-1 - TRBV10-3
CASSQAGTSDANTGELFF TRBJ2-2 - TRBV5-1
CASSFYGGARETQYF TRBJ2-5 - TRBV7-3
CASSRMGLAGIGELFF TRBJ2-2 - TRBV4-3
CASSRSSSGCTF TRBJ1-2 - TRBV21-1
CASSQLSLAADQETQYF TRBJ2-5 - TRBV3-1/TRBV3-2
CASSQDLSGAPYNEQFF TRBJ2-1 - TRBV4-1
CASSVGTGAGTQYF TRBJ2-3 - TRBV5-4
CASRVGLFTDSNSNQPQHF TRBJ1-5 - TRBV2
CASTGQDRVGNTIYF TRBJ1-3 - TRBV6-4
CASSDQGQGPEKLFF TRBJ1-4 - TRBV6-1
CASSPRPTGQVEGRAFF TRBJ1-1 - TRBV6-2/TRBV6-3
CASSDGPNYEQYF TRBJ2-7 - TRBV6-1
CASSMTGQGLAQPQHF TRBJ1-5 - TRBV19
CASSLTGTGGRYGYTF TRBJ1-2 - TRBV7-3
CSVVGAGSGANVLTF TRBJ2-6 - TRBV29-1
CASSLNPRLYEQYF TRBJ2-7 once TRBV7-2
CASRLAGGAGEQYF TRBJ2-7 - TRBV2
CASSPPGTGGLELFF TRBJ2-2 - TRBV28
CASSAHPGTSGGGELFF TRBJ2-2 - TRBV28
CASSLKGSYEQYF TRBJ2-7 - TRBV11-2
CASSLPVKATGGEETQYF TRBJ2-5 - TRBV5-1
CAWRGGGYTGELFF TRBJ2-2 once TRBV30
CASSPFQGAHFYEQYF TRBJ2-7 - TRBV7-9
CASSQTWSGRSSYNEQFF TRBJ2-1 - TRBV3-1/TRBV3-2
CASSLDPRLAELDTQYF TRBJ2-3 - TRBV5-4
CAISTSTDTQYF TRBJ2-3 - TRBV10-3
CASSLERPPGVYEQFF TRBJ2-1 - TRBV7-6
CASSETGKYEQYF TRBJ2-7 - TRBV6-1
CSVVEPGQGTTNEKLFF TRBJ1-4 - TRBV29-1
CASSPSGQATYEQYF TRBJ2-7 - TRBV7-8
CASSRQGTAGAFF TRBJ1-1 few TRBV4-1
CASSQDSGWGYGTDTQYF TRBJ2-3 few TRBV3-1/TRBV3-2
CASSQEGTSGADTQYF TRBJ2-3 - TRBV3-1/TRBV3-2
CASSYSRGRDTQYF TRBJ2-3 - TRBV6-5
CATSRGGGGETQYF TRBJ2-5 - TRBV15
CASSLISETQYF TRBJ2-5 - TRBV13
CASSDQRGDTQYF TRBJ2-3 - TRBV10-2
CASSSSRETDTQYF TRBJ2-3 - TRBV19
CASSERESDYGYTF TRBJ1-2 - TRBV2
CASSQDPSDSSYEQYF TRBJ2-7 - TRBV4-1
CASRDRALLTAQHF TRBJ1-5 - TRBV19
CASSSDREDTEAFF TRBJ1-1 few TRBV4-2
CASLDRGRGEQFF TRBJ2-1 - TRBV5-1
CASSIRAGQGAGNEQFF TRBJ2-1 - TRBV19
CASSPSKQGASISYGYTF TRBJ1-2 - TRBV18
CASSLQLPGQGFNEQFF TRBJ2-1 - TRBV3-1/TRBV3-2
CASSIPQRGGGDTQYF TRBJ2-3 - TRBV19
CASSPSGTGQETQYF TRBJ2-5 - TRBV5-4
CASSLQGHQPQHF TRBJ1-5 few TRBV3-1/TRBV3-2
CASSQDPNRGSYEQYF TRBJ2-7 - TRBV3-1/TRBV3-2
CATSLDREGQETQYF TRBJ2-5 - TRBV15
CATRGGDRYEQYF TRBJ2-7 - TRBV10-3
CASSGPHSGAYTDTQYF TRBJ2-3 - TRBV28
CASSLGVGLSYEQYF TRBJ2-7 - TRBV5-6
CAAGGAVSGNTIYF TRBJ1-3 - TRBV2
CASSPIDKRNQPQHF TRBJ1-5 - TRBV27
CASSNTGSTPQHF TRBJ1-5 - TRBV27
CASSPRTGGGEQYF TRBJ2-7 few TRBV7-9